This is a list of T cell receptor beta chains from one sample in a study of identical twins. MiXCR, run by TCRdb on the 5' RACE reads, gives a single entry per CDR3 protein. The sample has some 900,000 distinct CDR3 sequences, 12% seen once. This same sample was also part of a study on yellow fever vaccine responses in identical twins.

Sample: PBMCs. The receptors derive from a woman aged 18-35 years in good health. CDR3s include the opening cysteine and the closing phenylalanine or tryptophan. Fields, in order: V gene, D gene, J gene, clone size, CDR3 length, CDR3 protein, CDR3 DNA. A D gene is named only where the DNA matches it firmly. Some rows have no size entry. The others give once, few or many, or a class for an expanded clone.

v_gene: TRBV29-1; d_gene: NA; j_gene: TRBJ1-1; abundance: few; len: 14; CDR3aa: CSGTWGGINTEAFF; CDR3nt: TGCAGCGGTACGTGGGGGGGGATTAACACTGAAGCTTTCTTT
v_gene: TRBV29-1; d_gene: NA; j_gene: TRBJ2-1; abundance: many; len: 13; CDR3aa: CSVDPDYSNEQFF; CDR3nt: TGCAGCGTTGACCCGGACTATTCCAATGAGCAGTTCTTC
v_gene: TRBV7-8; d_gene: NA; j_gene: TRBJ2-1; abundance: NA; len: 14; CDR3aa: CASSPPDYANEQFF; CDR3nt: TGTGCCAGCAGCCCCCCGGACTATGCGAATGAGCAGTTCTTC
v_gene: TRBV5-1; d_gene: TRBD2; j_gene: TRBJ2-1; abundance: NA; len: 14; CDR3aa: CASNSGGPDNEQFF; CDR3nt: TGCGCCAGCAATAGCGGGGGGCCCGACAATGAGCAGTTCTTC
v_gene: TRBV15; d_gene: NA; j_gene: TRBJ2-3; abundance: NA; len: 16; CDR3aa: CATSRDSLGVTDTQYF; CDR3nt: TGTGCCACCAGCAGAGATTCCCTAGGAGTCACAGATACGCAGTATTTT
v_gene: TRBV6-1; d_gene: NA; j_gene: TRBJ2-6; abundance: NA; len: 17; CDR3aa: CASLTTQEESGANVLTF; CDR3nt: TGTGCCAGCCTGACGACTCAAGAGGAGTCTGGGGCCAACGTCCTGACTTTC
v_gene: TRBV4-2; d_gene: NA; j_gene: TRBJ2-1; abundance: many; len: 14; CDR3aa: CASSQSPDYNEQFF; CDR3nt: TGTGCCAGCAGCCAATCACCGGACTACAATGAGCAGTTCTTC
v_gene: TRBV11-2; d_gene: TRBD1; j_gene: TRBJ1-1; abundance: many; len: 15; CDR3aa: CASSFRWTGRTEAFF; CDR3nt: TGTGCCAGCAGCTTTAGATGGACAGGGAGAACTGAAGCTTTCTTT
v_gene: TRBV29-1; d_gene: NA; j_gene: TRBJ2-5; abundance: NA; len: 14; CDR3aa: CSVPGALNQETQYF; CDR3nt: TGCAGCGTCCCGGGGGCTCTAAACCAAGAGACCCAGTACTTC
v_gene: TRBV2; d_gene: NA; j_gene: TRBJ2-1; abundance: many; len: 13; CDR3aa: CASSLTQDNEQFF; CDR3nt: TGTGCCAGCAGCCTGACCCAAGACAATGAGCAGTTCTTC
v_gene: TRBV10-3; d_gene: TRBD2; j_gene: TRBJ2-1; abundance: few; len: 15; CDR3aa: CAISRGLAGEGEQFF; CDR3nt: TGTGCCATCAGCAGGGGACTAGCGGGAGAGGGTGAGCAGTTCTTC
v_gene: TRBV27; d_gene: NA; j_gene: TRBJ1-1; abundance: few; len: 14; CDR3aa: CASSLQNSNTEAFF; CDR3nt: TGTGCCAGCAGTCTACAGAATTCCAACACTGAAGCTTTCTTT
v_gene: TRBV4-1; d_gene: NA; j_gene: TRBJ2-3; abundance: NA; len: 15; CDR3aa: CASSQVPTSTDTQYF; CDR3nt: TGCGCCAGCAGCCAAGTACCAACTAGCACAGATACGCAGTATTTT
v_gene: TRBV19; d_gene: NA; j_gene: TRBJ1-1; abundance: few; len: 14; CDR3aa: CASSSIVRNTEAFF; CDR3nt: TGTGCCAGTAGTAGTATCGTCAGGAACACTGAAGCTTTCTTT
v_gene: TRBV20-1; d_gene: NA; j_gene: TRBJ1-4; abundance: few; len: 13; CDR3aa: CSATDPRFEKLFF; CDR3nt: TGCAGTGCTACGGACCCACGGTTTGAAAAACTGTTTTTT
v_gene: TRBV5-5; d_gene: NA; j_gene: TRBJ2-3; abundance: many; len: 15; CDR3aa: CASSHGWQNTDTQYF; CDR3nt: TGTGCCAGCAGCCACGGGTGGCAGAACACAGATACGCAGTATTTT
v_gene: TRBV20-1; d_gene: TRBD2; j_gene: TRBJ2-2; abundance: NA; len: 15; CDR3aa: CSATSSGINTGELFF; CDR3nt: TGCAGTGCTACTTCTAGCGGGATTAACACCGGGGAGCTGTTTTTT
v_gene: TRBV12-3/TRBV12-4; d_gene: TRBD2; j_gene: TRBJ2-4; abundance: NA; len: 17; CDR3aa: CPSSFSLAGAGANIQYF; CDR3nt: TGTCCCAGCAGTTTTAGTCTAGCGGGAGCGGGCGCAAACATTCAGTACTTC
v_gene: TRBV28; d_gene: TRBD1; j_gene: TRBJ2-2; abundance: many; len: 15; CDR3aa: CASTGTGTNTGELFF; CDR3nt: TGTGCCAGCACCGGGACAGGGACGAACACCGGGGAGCTGTTTTTT
v_gene: TRBV5-1; d_gene: TRBD2; j_gene: TRBJ2-5; abundance: many; len: 16; CDR3aa: CASSLGLAGDQETQYF; CDR3nt: TGCGCCAGCAGCTTAGGACTAGCGGGCGACCAAGAGACCCAGTACTTC
v_gene: TRBV12-3/TRBV12-4; d_gene: NA; j_gene: TRBJ2-1; abundance: many; len: 16; CDR3aa: CASSQEGDLSYNEQFF; CDR3nt: TGTGCCAGCAGTCAAGAGGGGGATCTCTCCTACAATGAGCAGTTCTTC
v_gene: TRBV7-8; d_gene: NA; j_gene: TRBJ2-2; abundance: few; len: 17; CDR3aa: CASSLARTRRSTGELFF; CDR3nt: TGTGCCAGCAGCTTAGCAAGGACCCGAAGGTCCACCGGGGAGCTGTTTTTT
v_gene: TRBV29-1; d_gene: NA; j_gene: TRBJ1-1; abundance: few; len: 16; CDR3aa: CSVEERGDNMNTEAFF; CDR3nt: TGCAGCGTTGAAGAAAGAGGGGACAACATGAACACTGAAGCTTTCTTT
v_gene: TRBV15; d_gene: TRBD2; j_gene: TRBJ2-7; abundance: NA; len: 14; CDR3aa: CATSNQREGYEQYF; CDR3nt: TGTGCCACCAGCAACCAGCGGGAGGGGTACGAGCAGTACTTC
v_gene: TRBV7-2; d_gene: NA; j_gene: TRBJ2-6; abundance: NA; len: 15; CDR3aa: CASSLDFTGANVLTF; CDR3nt: TGTGCCAGCAGCTTGGACTTCACTGGGGCCAACGTCCTGACTTTC
v_gene: TRBV29-1; d_gene: TRBD1; j_gene: TRBJ1-1; abundance: many; len: 12; CDR3aa: CSVTGVNTEAFF; CDR3nt: TGCAGCGTGACAGGGGTCAACACTGAAGCTTTCTTT
v_gene: TRBV6-5; d_gene: TRBD2; j_gene: TRBJ2-1; abundance: many; len: 15; CDR3aa: CASSWRGDLYNEQFF; CDR3nt: TGTGCCAGCAGTTGGCGGGGGGACCTTTACAATGAGCAGTTCTTC
v_gene: TRBV4-1; d_gene: TRBD1; j_gene: TRBJ1-4; abundance: NA; len: 16; CDR3aa: CASSQDATGVNEKLFF; CDR3nt: TGCGCCAGCAGCCAAGATGCGACAGGGGTTAATGAAAAACTGTTTTTT
v_gene: TRBV24-1; d_gene: NA; j_gene: TRBJ2-3; abundance: many; len: 16; CDR3aa: CATSDLNRVGTDTQYF; CDR3nt: TGTGCCACCAGTGATTTGAACAGGGTCGGCACAGATACGCAGTATTTT
v_gene: TRBV3-1; d_gene: TRBD2; j_gene: TRBJ2-1; abundance: NA; len: 17; CDR3aa: CASSLPGKAGGYNEQFF; CDR3nt: TGTGCCAGCAGCCTCCCCGGTAAAGCGGGGGGTTACAATGAGCAGTTCTTC
v_gene: TRBV3-1; d_gene: TRBD1; j_gene: TRBJ1-6; abundance: NA; len: 16; CDR3aa: CASSLDRGNRNSPLHF; CDR3nt: TGTGCCAGCAGTCTGGACAGGGGGAACCGTAATTCACCCCTCCACTTT
v_gene: TRBV6-4; d_gene: TRBD2; j_gene: TRBJ2-1; abundance: few; len: 13; CDR3aa: CASSATSSGEQFF; CDR3nt: TGTGCCAGCAGTGCGACTAGCTCGGGCGAGCAGTTCTTC